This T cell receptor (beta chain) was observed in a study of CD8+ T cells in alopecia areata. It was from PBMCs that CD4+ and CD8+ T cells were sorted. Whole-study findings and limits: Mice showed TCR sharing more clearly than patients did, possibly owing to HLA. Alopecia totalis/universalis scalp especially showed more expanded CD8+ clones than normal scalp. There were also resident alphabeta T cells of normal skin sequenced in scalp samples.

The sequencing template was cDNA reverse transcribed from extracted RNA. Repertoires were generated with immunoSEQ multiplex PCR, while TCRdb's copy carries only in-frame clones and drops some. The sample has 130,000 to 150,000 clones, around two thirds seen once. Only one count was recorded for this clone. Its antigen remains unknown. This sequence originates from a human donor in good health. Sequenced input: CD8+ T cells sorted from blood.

Here the CDR3 reads CAGAMGNTGELFF. The CDR3 DNA follows: TGTGCCGGAGCAATGGGGAACACCGGGGAGCTGTTTTTT. V and J are TRBV11-2 and TRBJ2-2; D ambiguous. CDR3 size: 13 residues. Germline lookup yields CDR1 SGHAT and CDR2 FQNNGV. V shed 11 bases and J shed 1 base, with 11 bases lying between them.